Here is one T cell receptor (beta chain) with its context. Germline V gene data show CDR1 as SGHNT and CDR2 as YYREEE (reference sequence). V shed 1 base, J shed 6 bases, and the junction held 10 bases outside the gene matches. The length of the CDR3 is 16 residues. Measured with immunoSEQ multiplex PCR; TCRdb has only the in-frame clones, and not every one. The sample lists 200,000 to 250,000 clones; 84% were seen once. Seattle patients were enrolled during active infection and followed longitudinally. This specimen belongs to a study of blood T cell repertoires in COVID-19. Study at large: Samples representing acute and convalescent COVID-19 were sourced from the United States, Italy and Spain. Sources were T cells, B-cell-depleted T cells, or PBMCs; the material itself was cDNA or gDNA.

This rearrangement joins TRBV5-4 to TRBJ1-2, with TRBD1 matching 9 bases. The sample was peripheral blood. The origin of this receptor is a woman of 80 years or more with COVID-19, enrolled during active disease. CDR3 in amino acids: CASSLPRTGERNGYTF. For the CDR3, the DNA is TGTGCCAGCAGCTTGCCTAGGACAGGGGAAAGGAATGGCTACACCTTC.